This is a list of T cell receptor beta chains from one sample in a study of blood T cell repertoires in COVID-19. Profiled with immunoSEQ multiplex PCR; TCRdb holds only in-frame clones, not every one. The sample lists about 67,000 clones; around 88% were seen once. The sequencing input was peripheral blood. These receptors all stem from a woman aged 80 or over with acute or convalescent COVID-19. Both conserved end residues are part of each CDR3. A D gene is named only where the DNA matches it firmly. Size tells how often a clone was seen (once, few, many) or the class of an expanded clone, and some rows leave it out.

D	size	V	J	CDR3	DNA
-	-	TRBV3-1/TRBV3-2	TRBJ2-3	CASSQDPRLLRTDTQYF	TGTGCCAGCAGCCAAGATCCGCGGTTGTTGAGGACAGATACGCAGTATTTT
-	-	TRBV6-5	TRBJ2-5	CATRRTIQETQYF	TGTGCCACCCGAAGGACAATTCAAGAGACCCAGTACTTC
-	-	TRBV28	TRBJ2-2	CASLGRVVRELFF	TGTGCCAGCTTAGGCAGGGTGGTCCGGGAGCTGTTTTTT
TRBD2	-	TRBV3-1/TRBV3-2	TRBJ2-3	CASSPLAGGPDTQYF	TGTGCCAGCAGCCCCCTAGCGGGGGGGCCAGATACGCAGTATTTT
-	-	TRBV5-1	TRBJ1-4	CASSLSGANEKLFF	TGCGCCAGCAGTTTGTCGGGAGCTAATGAAAAACTGTTTTTT
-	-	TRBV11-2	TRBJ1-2	CASSFRGGYTF	TGTGCCAGCAGCTTTAGGGGTGGCTACACCTTC
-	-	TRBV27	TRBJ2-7	CASSIRQGSGNEQYF	TGTGCCAGCAGTATCCGACAGGGGAGCGGGAACGAGCAGTACTTC
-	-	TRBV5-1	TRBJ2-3	CASSLGTATDTQYF	TGCGCCAGCAGCTTGGGGACAGCCACAGATACGCAGTATTTT
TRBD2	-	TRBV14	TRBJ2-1	CASSETGGPVNEQFF	TGTGCCAGTTCGGAAACGGGGGGGCCGGTCAATGAGCAGTTCTTC
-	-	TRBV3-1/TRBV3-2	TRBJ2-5	CASSQGRGKETQYF	TGTGCCAGCAGCCAAGGCAGGGGTAAAGAGACCCAGTACTTC
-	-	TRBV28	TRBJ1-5	CASRGSQPQHF	TGTGCCAGCAGGGGCAGTCAGCCCCAGCATTTT
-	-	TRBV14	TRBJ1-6	CASSQKQGLTPLHF	TGTGCCAGCAGCCAGAAACAGGGTTTAACACCCCTCCACTTT
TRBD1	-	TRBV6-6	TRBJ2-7	CASSYPGQGIYEQYF	TGTGCCAGCAGTTACCCGGGACAGGGGATCTACGAGCAGTACTTC
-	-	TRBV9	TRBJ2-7	CASSVSQTTSYEQYF	TGTGCCAGCAGCGTATCGCAGACTACTTCCTACGAGCAGTACTTC
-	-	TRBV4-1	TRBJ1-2	CASSQDGVTGSYGYTF	TGCGCCAGCAGCCAAGATGGGGTAACAGGGTCCTATGGCTACACCTTC
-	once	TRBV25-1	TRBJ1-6	CASSELSSYNSPLHF	TGTGCCAGCAGTGAACTCAGCTCCTATAATTCACCCCTCCACTTT
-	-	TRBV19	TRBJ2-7	CASSIREEQYF	TGTGCCAGTAGTATCCGAGAAGAGCAGTACTTC
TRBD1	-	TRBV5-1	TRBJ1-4	CASSLDPTGLAKLFF	TGCGCCAGCAGCTTGGACCCGACAGGGCTAGCAAAACTGTTTTTT
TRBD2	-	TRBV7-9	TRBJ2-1	CASSSELAGRGEQFF	TGTGCCAGCAGCTCAGAACTAGCGGGCAGAGGTGAGCAGTTCTTC
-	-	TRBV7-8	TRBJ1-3	CASSLSGFSGNTIYF	TGTGCCAGCAGTTTATCAGGTTTCTCTGGAAACACCATATATTTT
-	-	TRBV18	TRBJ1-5	CASSPTEGNQPQHF	TGTGCCAGCTCACCGACTGAGGGCAATCAGCCCCAGCATTTT
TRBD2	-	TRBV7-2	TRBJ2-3	CASSPGGLATDTQYF	TGTGCCAGCAGCCCGGGAGGGCTAGCCACAGATACGCAGTATTTT
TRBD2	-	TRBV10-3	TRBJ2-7	CAISESRPSGRATEQYF	TGTGCCATCAGTGAGTCGAGACCTAGCGGGAGGGCTACCGAGCAGTACTTC
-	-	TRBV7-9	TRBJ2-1	CASSLVRGAEQFF	TGTGCCAGCAGCTTAGTACGGGGGGCCGAGCAGTTCTTC
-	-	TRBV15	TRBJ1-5	CATRDTNQPQHF	TGTGCCACGAGGGACACAAATCAGCCCCAGCATTTT
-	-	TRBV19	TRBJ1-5	CASSTLGVSNQPQHF	TGTGCCAGTAGTACGCTTGGAGTTAGCAATCAGCCCCAGCATTTT
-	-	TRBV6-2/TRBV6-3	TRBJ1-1	CASSYSVEITEAFF	TGTGCCAGCAGTTACTCCGTGGAGATCACTGAAGCTTTCTTT
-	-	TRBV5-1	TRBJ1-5	CASSLVPGFNQPQHF	TGCGCCAGCAGCTTGGTACCAGGGTTCAATCAGCCCCAGCATTTT
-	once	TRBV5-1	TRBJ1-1	CASKTRPNTEAFF	TGCGCCAGTAAGACACGCCCGAACACTGAAGCTTTCTTT
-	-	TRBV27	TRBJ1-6	CATRQASSYNSPLHF	TGTGCCACACGACAGGCGAGCTCCTATAATTCACCCCTCCACTTT
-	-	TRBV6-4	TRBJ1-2	CASRSGIGSNYGYTF	TGTGCCAGCAGATCGGGTATCGGTTCGAACTATGGCTACACCTTC
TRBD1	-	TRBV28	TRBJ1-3	CAINRGWGLGGNTIYF	TGTGCGATTAACAGGGGGTGGGGGCTTGGTGGAAACACCATATATTTT
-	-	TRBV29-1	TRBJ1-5	CSVGVSADSNQPQHF	TGCAGCGTTGGCGTCAGCGCCGATAGCAATCAGCCCCAGCATTTT
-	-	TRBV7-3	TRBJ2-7	CASSRTKLHRLYEQYF	TGTGCCAGCAGCCGGACGAAGCTTCACAGGCTATACGAGCAGTACTTC
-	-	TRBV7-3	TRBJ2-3	CASSLNGGGDTDTQYF	TGTGCCAGCAGCTTAAATGGCGGGGGCGACACAGATACGCAGTATTTT
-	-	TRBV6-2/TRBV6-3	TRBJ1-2	CASSPGANYGYTF	TGTGCCAGCAGTCCAGGGGCTAACTATGGCTACACCTTC
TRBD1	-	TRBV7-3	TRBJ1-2	CASSSQGVGYTF	TGTGCCAGCAGCTCCCAGGGGGTGGGCTACACCTTC
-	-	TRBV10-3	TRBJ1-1	CAITRTRNSNTEAFF	TGTGCCATCACCCGGACAAGAAATTCGAACACTGAAGCTTTCTTT
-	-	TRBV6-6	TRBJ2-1	CASSPGTPKYNEQFF	TGTGCCAGCAGTCCCGGGACACCAAAGTACAATGAGCAGTTCTTC
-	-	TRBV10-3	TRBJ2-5	CAISEDYVLGKTQYF	TGTGCCATCAGTGAAGATTACGTTCTCGGGAAGACCCAGTACTTC